This TCR beta chain was sequenced during a study of blood T cell repertoires in COVID-19. The CDR3 sequence is 20 residues long. Per the germline V gene, CDR1 is MNHEY and CDR2 is SMNVEV (reference sequence). Trimming took 3 bases from V and 1 from J; bases not matched to a gene: 10. Method: immunoSEQ multiplex PCR; TCRdb's copy keeps in-frame clones and lacks some. The repertoire holds about 220,000 clones, with over 65% as singletons. Sequencing was carried out using PBMCs or T cells enriched from blood (not recorded which). The V gene is TRBV27, the J gene TRBJ2-6; 12 nucleotides align to TRBD2. This receptor was obtained from a woman in her sixties who had recovered from COVID-19. Written as DNA, the CDR3 is TGTGCCAGCAGTTTGACTAGCGGGGGCCAGACCGTTTCTGGGGCCAACGTCCTGACTTTC. It specifies CASSLTSGGQTVSGANVLTF.